One and the same sample provided the 14 T cell receptor beta chains below, sequenced in a study of Graves' ophthalmopathy and Graves' hyperthyroidism. Transcripts of RNA were the source for amplifying TCR beta CDR3 regions. First-round RT-PCR with HTBI primers preceded a second-round multiplex PCR. TCRdb passed the multiplex PCR reads through MiXCR, listing each CDR3 protein once. This sample carries about 740,000 distinct CDR3 sequences, 40% of them seen once, and the ten largest clones take 44%. The specimen was peripheral blood. The receptors derive from an adult man with Graves' ophthalmopathy.

The gene calls are TRBV9 and TRBJ1-2, with D hard to call. Germline V gives CDR1 SGDLS, CDR2 YYNGEE. V lost 4 bases and J 4 bases, leaving 17 bases between the germline ends. CDR3 length equals 15 residues. CDR3 in DNA: TGTGCCAGCAGCCAGAGGAGGACCGATCGCTATGGCTACACCTTC. It specifies CASSQRRTDRYGYTF. Full variable domain (rest looked up from reference TRBV9 and TRBJ1-2): DSGVTQTPKHLITATGQRVTLRCSPRSGDLSVYWYQQSLDQGLQFLIQYYNGEERAKGNILERFSAQQFPDLHSELNLSSLELGDSALYFCASSQRRTDRYGYTFGSGTRLTVV.

The chain has TRBV29-1 and TRBJ1-2; 8 nucleotides align to TRBD1. V shed 5 bases and J 8 bases; nucleotides not matched to a gene: 13. The CDR3 loop spans 14 amino acids. Germline V gene data show CDR1 as SQVTM and CDR2 as ANQGSEA. The CDR3 nucleotides read TGCAGCGTTTTAAACCGGGACAGGCCCTGGGGCTACACCTTC. It specifies CSVLNRDRPWGYTF.

This clonotype was detected only a few times. The chain's CDR3 is CASSTIGTAVEQYF. CDR3 DNA: TGTGCCAGTAGTACCATAGGGACGGCGGTCGAGCAGTACTTC. The rearrangement uses TRBV19 and TRBJ2-7; D assignment may be TRBD1 or TRBD2 (5 bases each). Germline assignment: CDR1 LNHDA and CDR2 SQIVND (reference sequence). V was pared by 4 bases and J by 6 bases, with 16 bases between. The CDR3 loop spans 14 amino acids.

This chain joins TRBV12-3 or TRBV12-4 and TRBJ1-2, with D possibly matching TRBD1 (6 bases). The length of the CDR3 is 13 residues. Trimming cost V 7 bases and J 4 bases, with 13 bases left between them. The CDR3 nucleotides are TGTGCCAGCACCCAACAGGGTGGCTATGGCTACACCTTC. Protein: CASTQQGGYGYTF.

Worth noting for this clonotype: Its ends do not fully match the called genes, so a read error is possible. V gene TRBV11-1 combines with J gene TRBJ2-7, with a possible D match to TRBD1 (6 bases). This CDR3 is built from 17 residues. Germline CDR1 and CDR2: SGHAT and FQDESV (reference sequence). The CDR3 DNA sequence: TGTGCCAGCAGCCCTCCCTCCTCAGGGGCCCCCTCCTACGGGCAGTACTTC. This gives the protein CASSPPSSGAPSYGQYF.

This chain connects TRBV29-1 to TRBJ2-3, with D maybe TRBD1 (6 bases). This CDR3 spans 14 amino acids. V gave up 3 bases and J gave up 2 bases, with 12 bases separating them. Germline-derived CDR1 and CDR2 are SQVTM and ANQGSEA. The CDR3 protein is CSVEWTDNTDTQYF. Here the CDR3 DNA reads TGCAGCGTTGAGTGGACAGATAACACAGATACGCAGTATTTT.

This clonotype was seen ten or more times. The chain recombines TRBV20-1 with TRBJ2-7; 8 bases fit TRBD2. Per germline, CDR1 DFQATT and CDR2 SNEGSKA (reference sequence). The V gene end was trimmed by 5 bases and the J gene end by 4 bases; junction bases not matched to a gene: 10. The CDR3 totals 14 residues. The CDR3 here is CSALDPGRVYEQYF. The CDR3 nucleotides are TGCAGTGCTCTAGATCCCGGGAGGGTGTACGAGCAGTACTTC.

This clonotype was observed a few times. The chain uses TRBV6-5 and TRBJ1-1, with D uncertain. The V end was cut by 7 bases, the J end by 1 base, with 16 bases between. This CDR3 is built from 15 residues. Germline V gene lookup returns CDR1 MNHEY and CDR2 SVGAGI. In nucleotides, the CDR3 is TGTGCCAGCATACCATTCCGTGGTGCGAACACTGAAGCTTTCTTT. This sequence encodes CASIPFRGANTEAFF.

The V call is TRBV10-3, the J call TRBJ2-7, with 8 bases matching TRBD2. This CDR3 comprises 13 residues. V was pared by 10 bases and J by 6 bases, with 11 bases of the junction left unmatched. Germline loops: CDR1 ENHRY, CDR2 SYGVKD. The CDR3 region has the DNA TGTGCCAGCACTCTTAGCGGGATTAGCGAGCAGTACTTC. Translating it yields CASTLSGISEQYF.

Concerning this clonotype itself: This clone may be a read error of a much larger clone one base away. V gene TRBV7-9 combines with J gene TRBJ1-6; D unresolved. From germline, CDR1 is SEHNR and CDR2 FQNEAQ (reference sequence). CDR3 size: 14 residues. Here the CDR3 DNA reads TGTACCAGCAGCTTAATCGCGGATAGCTCACCCCTCCACTTT. Residues: CTSSLIADSSPLHF. The full variable domain, rest sourced from reference TRBV7-9 and TRBJ1-6, is DTGVSQNPRHKITKRGQNVTFRCDPISEHNRLYWYRQTLGQGPEFLTYFQNEAQLEKSRLLSDRFSAERPKGSFSTLEIQRTEQGDSAMYLCTSSLIADSSPLHFGNGTRLTVT.

In regard to this clonotype: Possible read error: a much larger clone is one base away. The chain carries TRBV10-1 and TRBJ1-4, with D perhaps matching TRBD1 (5 bases). Deletions cut 2 bases from V and 8 bases from J, with 12 bases between. From germline, CDR1 is WNHNN and CDR2 SYGVQD (reference sequence). The CDR3 runs 14 residues. The CDR3 DNA follows: TGCGCCAGCAGTGAGATGGGACGGGCGGAAAAACTGTTTTTT. Translation: CASSEMGRAEKLFF.

This clonotype showed up just a few times. This chain links TRBV7-9 with TRBJ2-2, with 7 bases identical to TRBD1. CDR1 and CDR2 from the germline V gene are SEHNR and FQNEAQ (reference sequence). Trimming at V came to 2 bases and at J to 7 bases, leaving 4 bases not matched to a gene. There are 14 residues in the CDR3. The CDR3 nucleotides read TGTGCCAGCAGCTTAATAGGGGGCCACGGGGAGCTGTTTTTT. Protein: CASSLIGGHGELFF.

This clonotype was seen only a few times. The chain carries TRBV7-4 and TRBJ1-5; maybe TRBD1 (5 bases). This CDR3 contains 14 residues. The V end was cut by 2 bases, the J end by 5 bases, with 10 bases between. Germline V gene lookup returns CDR1 SGHVT and CDR2 SQSDAQ. The CDR3 is CASSLREQDQPQHF. CDR3 nucleotide sequence: TGTGCCAGCAGCTTACGGGAACAGGATCAGCCCCAGCATTTT.

This clonotype was recorded once. A clone one base away is much larger, so this may be a read error. The V and J genes are TRBV29-1 and TRBJ2-2; the D gene could be TRBD1 or TRBD2 (5 bases each). The CDR3 extends over 11 amino acids. Trimming stripped 6 bases from V and 7 bases from J, with 9 bases between. Germline-derived CDR1 and CDR2 are SQVTM and ANQGSEA. CDR3 coding DNA: TGCAGCGTCCAGGGAGTCGGGGAGCTGTTTTTT. It specifies CSVQGVGELFF.